This T cell receptor (beta chain) came from a study of T cells in Graves' hyperthyroidism and ophthalmopathy. A word on this clonotype: Its antigen remains unidentified.

Study conclusions and caveats: A model using 13 V-J features told ophthalmopathy apart from stable hyperthyroidism. Most clonotypes expanded in the thyroid (above 0.001) were also present in blood. The model identified upcoming ophthalmopathy a median approximately 6.4 months ahead of onset.

CDR3 length: 14 amino acids. CDR1 ENHRY and CDR2 SYGVKD come from the germline V gene. Trimming took 10 bases from V and 4 from J, leaving 19 bases between them. Each diagnosis was grounded in clinical symptoms, serum thyroxine and TRAb, thyroid ultrasound, and orbital computed tomography. The TCR beta CDR3 regions underwent amplification using RNA transcripts as the source. Primed by the HTBI set, a first-round RT-PCR was run on the TCR CDR3. From the multiplex PCR reads, TCRdb called clonotypes with MiXCR, one entry per CDR3 protein. The repertoire consists of roughly 500,000 distinct CDR3 sequences, with 46% occurring once and the leading ten covering about two fifths.

The receptor comes from an adult woman with Graves' disease, either hyperthyroidism or ophthalmopathy (not recorded which). Sequenced sample: peripheral blood or thyroid tissue (not recorded which). V and J are TRBV10-3 and TRBJ1-2; TRBD1 might be the D (6 bases). Written as DNA, the CDR3 is TGTGCCACCCGTCGAGAGGGGGGACTCTATGGCTACACCTTC. Amino acids: CATRREGGLYGYTF.